The 18 T cell receptor beta chains in this list originate from one sample, sequenced in a study of cytomegalovirus exposure and HLA in healthy donors. The PCR used 60 Vbeta and 13 Jbeta primers. Clones were sequenced by immunoSEQ multiplex PCR, and TCRdb holds only the in-frame ones, with some missing. The sample comprises about 210,000 clones, around 78% of which are singletons, and roughly 14% rests with the top ten. Sequenced: PBMCs. These receptors were collected from a woman aged 25 to 39 in good health and CMV-seropositive.

V and J are TRBV10-3 and TRBJ2-1; TRBD2 matches at 9 bases. This CDR3 has 15 amino acids. Unmatched junction bases numbered 6, after V lost 8 bases and J lost 1 base. Germline V gene lookup returns CDR1 ENHRY and CDR2 SYGVKD. The CDR3 loop is CAIVAGGESYNEQFF. For the CDR3, the DNA is TGTGCCATCGTCGCGGGGGGGGAGTCCTACAATGAGCAGTTCTTC.

This chain links TRBV6-6 with TRBJ2-7, with TRBD2 matching over 10 bases. The germline V gene has CDR1 MNHNY and CDR2 SVGAGI (reference sequence). Losses at the gene ends were 6 bases for V and 4 bases for J; bases not matched to a gene: 3. This CDR3 has 13 residues. The CDR3 DNA is TGTGCCAGCAGACTGGGACTAGCGTACGAGCAGTACTTC. This codes for CASRLGLAYEQYF.

This clone appeared once. This chain uses TRBV4-3 with TRBJ1-2; weak D call: TRBD1 (5 bases). The CDR3 consists of 15 residues. Germline lookup yields CDR1 LGHNA and CDR2 YSLEER. The germline V and J ends were trimmed by 0 bases and 4 bases, with 12 bases remaining between them. CDR3 residues: CASSQDRGSIYGYTF. The DNA for the CDR3 is TGCGCCAGCAGCCAAGACCGGGGGTCAATCTATGGCTACACCTTC.

The gene calls are TRBV5-6 and TRBJ2-7, with TRBD1 as a possible D gene (5 bases). Trimming cost V 2 bases and J 0 bases, with 12 bases left between them. From germline, CDR1 is SGHDT and CDR2 YYEEEE. The CDR3 is 15 amino acids. CDR3 sequence: CASSFPIRGSYEQYF. Written as DNA, the CDR3 is TGTGCCAGCAGCTTCCCTATAAGGGGCTCCTACGAGCAGTACTTC.

The rearrangement uses TRBV4-1 and TRBJ2-2; maybe TRBD1 (5 bases). Trimming took 1 base from V and 2 from J, leaving 11 bases between them. Germline loops: CDR1 MGHRA, CDR2 YSYEKL. The CDR3 is made up of 16 amino acids. The CDR3: CASSQGVGENTGELFF. DNA of the CDR3: TGCGCCAGCAGCCAAGGGGTAGGGGAAAACACCGGGGAGCTGTTTTTT.

V gene TRBV6-1 combines with J gene TRBJ2-3, with TRBD1 identical over 10 bases. The junction had 6 bases not matched to a gene; V was cut back by 6 bases and J by 3 bases. The CDR3 consists of 15 residues. Germline CDR1 is MNHNS and CDR2 is SASEGT. In DNA form, the CDR3 reads TGTGCCAGCAGCTCCGACAGGGGGCCTACAGATACGCAGTATTTT. Its protein is CASSSDRGPTDTQYF.

V and J are TRBV5-1 and TRBJ1-2; maybe TRBD1 (6 bases). In germline, CDR1 is SGHRS, CDR2 YFSETQ. Between the trimmed V and J ends, which lost 4 bases and 9 bases, there was a span of 22 bases. The CDR3 is 15 amino acids. The CDR3 DNA is TGCGCCAGCAGCCCGTTAGCCGGGACACAGCAGAGCTACACCTTC. Amino acid sequence: CASSPLAGTQQSYTF.

Note on this clone: One end of the junction fails to match germline, which may point to a read error. This chain connects TRBV7-7 to TRBJ2-2, with a possible D match to TRBD1 (5 bases). Germline CDR1 is SSHAT and CDR2 is FNYEAQ (reference sequence). The CDR3 length is 13 residues. The CDR3 region is CASSYSRAGELFF. CDR3 DNA: TGTGCTAGCAGCTACAGCAGGGCCGGGGAGCTGTTTTTT.

This chain uses TRBV28 with TRBJ2-3, with TRBD2 matching over 8 bases. V lost 3 bases to trimming and J lost 1 base; unmatched junction nucleotides: 3. The CDR3 totals 15 residues. Germline CDR1 reads MDHEN; CDR2 reads SYDVKM. The chain's CDR3 is CASSFRRGGTDTQYF. DNA of the CDR3: TGTGCCAGCAGTTTCAGGCGGGGGGGCACAGATACGCAGTATTTT.

About this clone itself: Different DNA sequences within this sample yield the same CDR3. The chain combines TRBV7-9 with TRBJ1-1; 7 nucleotides match TRBD1. The ends lost 5 bases at V and 5 bases at J; junction bases unmatched: 8. CDR3 size: 14 residues. Per germline, CDR1 SEHNR and CDR2 FQNEAQ (reference sequence). CDR3 DNA sequence: TGTGCCAGCAGCCTAGAGGGGGCGAGGACTGAAGCTTTCTTT. Translation: CASSLEGARTEAFF.

This clone appeared once. This sequence joins TRBV4-1 and TRBJ1-1, with D possibly being TRBD1 (6 bases). The CDR3 sequence is 16 residues long. The germline V gene encodes CDR1 MGHRA and CDR2 YSYEKL. V lost 1 base and J lost 1, with 13 bases in between. The CDR3 nucleotides read TGCGCCAGCAGCCAAGGTCCCCACAGGGCGAACACTGAAGCTTTCTTT. Translating it yields CASSQGPHRANTEAFF.

This clone was seen only once. This rearrangement joins TRBV7-9 to TRBJ2-3; TRBD2 matches at 14 bases. Losses at the gene ends were 6 bases for V and 3 bases for J; bases not matched to a gene: 5. This CDR3 is built from 16 residues. Looked up from germline, CDR1 is SEHNR and CDR2 is FQNEAQ (reference sequence). The CDR3 sequence: CASSRTSGRWTDTQYF. CDR3 DNA: TGTGCCAGCAGTCGGACTAGCGGGAGGTGGACAGATACGCAGTATTTT.

The genes are TRBV11-2 and TRBJ1-6; the match to TRBD1 covers 7 bases. The CDR3 consists of 17 residues. Germline V gives CDR1 SGHAT, CDR2 FQNNGV. J was trimmed by 7 bases and V by 5 bases; bases with no gene match: 14. The CDR3: CASSRMGNTGVNSPLHF. CDR3 bases: TGTGCCAGCAGCCGTATGGGAAACACAGGGGTAAATTCACCCCTCCACTTT.

The chain employs TRBV6-6 and TRBJ1-1; a weak D match, TRBD1 (5 bases). The CDR3 extends over 14 amino acids. In germline, CDR1 is MNHNY, CDR2 SVGAGI (reference sequence). Trimming stripped 1 base from V and 6 bases from J, with 12 bases between. CDR3 DNA: TGTGCCAGCAGTTACTTGCGGGGGAGGGCTGAAGCTTTCTTT. Translated: CASSYLRGRAEAFF.

V gene TRBV2 combines with J gene TRBJ1-5; D unclear. Per germline, CDR1 SNHLY and CDR2 FYNNEI. CDR3 length: 15 residues. V lost 1 base, J lost 1 base, and 8 bases lay in between. CDR3: CASSEGATSNQPQHF. In DNA form, the CDR3 reads TGTGCCAGCAGTGAAGGGGCTACAAGCAATCAGCCCCAGCATTTT.

The count of this clone is one. This rearrangement joins TRBV7-9 to TRBJ2-1; TRBD2 aligns across 14 bases. Trimming took 5 bases from V and 4 from J; bases not matched to a gene: 7. The CDR3 sequence is 17 residues long. In germline, CDR1 is SEHNR, CDR2 FQNEAQ (reference sequence). The CDR3 loop is CASSPGTSGSWYNEQFF. In DNA form, the CDR3 reads TGTGCCAGCAGCCCAGGGACTAGCGGGAGTTGGTACAATGAGCAGTTCTTC.

The chain carries TRBV2 and TRBJ2-7; TRBD2 matches at 12 bases. This CDR3 comprises 14 residues. Germline-derived CDR1 and CDR2 are SNHLY and FYNNEI. Trimming removed 7 bases from V and 5 bases from J; junction bases left unmatched: 6. The CDR3 spells CASNRLAGDNEQYF. DNA of the CDR3: TGTGCCAGCAACCGACTAGCGGGGGACAACGAGCAGTACTTC.

This chain connects TRBV7-3 to TRBJ2-6; possible D gene TRBD1, 5 bases. The germline gives CDR1 SGHTA, CDR2 FQGTGA. This CDR3 region has 15 residues. Trimming left V 5 bases short and J 6 bases short, with 14 bases between. As DNA, the CDR3 is TGTGCCAGCAGCCCGCATAACGGACAGGCCAACGTCCTGACTTTC. Translating gives CASSPHNGQANVLTF.